This T cell receptor beta chain is drawn from a study of shared clonotypes between healthy human individuals. Measured with immunoSEQ multiplex PCR; TCRdb has only the in-frame clones, and not every one. In the table there are approximately 2,300,000 clones, 92% of which are singletons. Germline CDR1 MNHEY, CDR2 SMNVEV (reference sequence). The CDR3 loop spans 14 amino acids. V lost 7 bases and J lost 10, with 19 bases in between. This TCR derives from a man aged 18-30 years in good health. Some clones in this sample may be carry-over from other donors' samples. This chain joins TRBV27 and TRBJ1-4; possibly TRBD1 for D (6 bases). Material for sequencing was naive CD4+ T cells from PBMCs. The subset was: CD45RA+ positively selected. The DNA for the CDR3 is TGTGCCAGCACATGGAACGCCCTAGGGGGAAAACTGTTTTTT. This translates into CASTWNALGGKLFF.